The entry below gives a single TCR beta chain sequence along with its context. The data were obtained in a study of cytomegalovirus exposure and HLA in healthy donors. Both 60 Vbeta primers and 13 Jbeta primers went into the PCR. In the authors' workflow: Later, some 75 million unique TCR beta chains were counted in an analysis, and about 10 million of them were shared. Profiling relied on immunoSEQ multiplex PCR, and the TCRdb table lists in-frame clones only, not all of them. Clone size and the V and J calls come from that table; the DNA yielded D and trimming. Altogether about 200,000 clones are present, 78% being singletons, with the ten largest covering about 14%. This CDR3 spans 19 amino acids. CDR1 is SEHNR and CDR2 is FQNEAQ in the germline V gene (reference sequence). The V and J ends lost 4 bases and 5 bases, in that order; junction bases with no gene match: 16.

This clonotype was sampled from a woman aged 25 to 39 in good health and CMV-seropositive. This sequence joins TRBV7-9 and TRBJ2-7, with 14 bases identical to TRBD2. The sample was PBMCs. The CDR3 coding sequence is TGTGCCAGCAGCTCGGATGGGACTAGCGGGAGTTTGGTGTTGAACGAGCAGTACTTC. This translates into CASSSDGTSGSLVLNEQYF.